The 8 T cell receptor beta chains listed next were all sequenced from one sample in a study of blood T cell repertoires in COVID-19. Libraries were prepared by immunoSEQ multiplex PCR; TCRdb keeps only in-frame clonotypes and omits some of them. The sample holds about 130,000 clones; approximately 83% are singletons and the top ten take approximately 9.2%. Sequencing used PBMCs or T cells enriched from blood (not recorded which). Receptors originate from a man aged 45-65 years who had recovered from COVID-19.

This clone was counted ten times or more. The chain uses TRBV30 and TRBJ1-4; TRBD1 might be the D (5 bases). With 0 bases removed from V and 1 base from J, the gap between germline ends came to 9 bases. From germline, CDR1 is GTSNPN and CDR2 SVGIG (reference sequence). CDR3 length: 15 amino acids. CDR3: CAWSVGVRTNEKLFF. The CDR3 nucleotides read TGTGCCTGGAGTGTAGGGGTCAGAACTAATGAAAAACTGTTTTTT.

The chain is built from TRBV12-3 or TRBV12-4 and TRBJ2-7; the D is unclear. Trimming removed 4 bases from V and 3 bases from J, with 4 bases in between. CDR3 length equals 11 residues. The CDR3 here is CASSSIYEQYF. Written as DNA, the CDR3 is TGTGCCAGCAGTTCCATCTACGAGCAGTACTTC.

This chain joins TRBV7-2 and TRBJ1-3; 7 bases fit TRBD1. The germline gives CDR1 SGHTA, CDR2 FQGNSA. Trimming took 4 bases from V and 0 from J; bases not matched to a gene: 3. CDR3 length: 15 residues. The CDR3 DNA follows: TGTGCCAGCAGCTCGGGACAGCTCTCTGGAAACACCATATATTTT. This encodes CASSSGQLSGNTIYF.

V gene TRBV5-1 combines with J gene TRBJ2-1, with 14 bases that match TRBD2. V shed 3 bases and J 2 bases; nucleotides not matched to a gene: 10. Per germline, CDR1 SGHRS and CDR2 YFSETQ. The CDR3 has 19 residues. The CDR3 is CASSSGLAGGSRAYNEQFF. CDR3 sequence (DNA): TGCGCCAGCAGCTCTGGACTAGCGGGGGGATCGCGGGCCTACAATGAGCAGTTCTTC.

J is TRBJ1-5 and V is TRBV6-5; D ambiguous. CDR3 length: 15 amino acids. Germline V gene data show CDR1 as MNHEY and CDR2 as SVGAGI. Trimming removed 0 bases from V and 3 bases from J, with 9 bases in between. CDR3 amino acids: CASSYSIQNNQPQHF. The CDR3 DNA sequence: TGTGCCAGCAGTTACTCGATACAGAACAATCAGCCCCAGCATTTT.

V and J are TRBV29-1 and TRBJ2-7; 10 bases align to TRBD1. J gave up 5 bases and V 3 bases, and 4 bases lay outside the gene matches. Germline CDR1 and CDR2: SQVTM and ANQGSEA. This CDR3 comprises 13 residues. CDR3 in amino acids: CSVERTGGNEQYF. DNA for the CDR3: TGCAGCGTTGAGCGGACAGGGGGTAACGAGCAGTACTTC.

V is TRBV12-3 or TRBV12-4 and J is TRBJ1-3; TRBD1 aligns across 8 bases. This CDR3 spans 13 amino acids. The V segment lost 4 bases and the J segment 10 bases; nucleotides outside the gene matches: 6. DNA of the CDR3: TGTGCCAGCAGTTACGCCCAGGGGGCTACCATATATTTT. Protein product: CASSYAQGATIYF.

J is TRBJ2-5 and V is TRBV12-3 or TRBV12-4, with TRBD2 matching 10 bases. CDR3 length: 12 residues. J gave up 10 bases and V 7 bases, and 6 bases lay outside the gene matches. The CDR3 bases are TGTGCCAGCAATCTTAGCGGGGGGAGCCAGTACTTC. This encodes CASNLSGGSQYF.